The clone carrying this T cell receptor beta chain has a handful of counts. These data belong to a study of T-cell reconstitution after alpha-beta-depleted transplantation in children. The authors prepared the TCRbeta library with unique molecular identifiers. TCRdb re-analysed the PCR reads in MiXCR, keeping a single row per CDR3 protein. The sample has about 610,000 distinct CDR3 sequences; 10% are singletons. With 7 bases removed from V and 5 bases from J, the gap between germline ends came to 18 bases. This CDR3 is 14 amino acids long. This receptor was taken from a human donor who donated a stem cell graft to a child with acute myeloid leukemia. Sample: PBMCs from the stem cell graft donor, taken from the stem cell graft. The rearrangement joins TRBV12-3 or TRBV12-4 to TRBJ2-7, with D perhaps TRBD1 (5 bases). Written as DNA, the CDR3 is TGTGCCAGCACCACAAGGGGCGCAGTTGACGAGCAGTACTTC. It is translated as CASTTRGAVDEQYF.